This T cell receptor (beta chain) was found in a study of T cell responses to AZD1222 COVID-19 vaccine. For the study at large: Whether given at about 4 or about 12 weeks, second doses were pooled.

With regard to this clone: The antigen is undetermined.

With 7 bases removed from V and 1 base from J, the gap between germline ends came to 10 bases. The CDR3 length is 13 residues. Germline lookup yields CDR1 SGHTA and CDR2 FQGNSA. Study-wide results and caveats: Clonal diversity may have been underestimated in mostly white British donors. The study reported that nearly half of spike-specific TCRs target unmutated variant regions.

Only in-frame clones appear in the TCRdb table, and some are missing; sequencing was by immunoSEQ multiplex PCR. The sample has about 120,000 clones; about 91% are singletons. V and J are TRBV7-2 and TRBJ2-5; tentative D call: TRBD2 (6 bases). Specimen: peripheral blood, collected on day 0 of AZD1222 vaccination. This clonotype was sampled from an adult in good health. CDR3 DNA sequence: TGTGCCAGCAACTGGGACTCCCAAGAGACCCAGTACTTC. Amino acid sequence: CASNWDSQETQYF.